This T cell receptor (beta chain) was found in a study of chemoradiotherapy in HPV16-positive cancers. At the level of the study: Candidate HPV-specific T-cell clones and common TCR motifs came from functional assays in a couple of HPV16-positive patients.

Germline CDR1 and CDR2: SGHRS and YFSETQ. The V and J ends lost 4 bases and 3 bases respectively, with 16 bases between them. The CDR3 is 16 amino acids. TCRdb's table, derived via immunoSEQ multiplex PCR, lists solely in-frame clones and lacks some. The profile shows about 8,000 clones, around three quarters of them singletons. This TCR came from a human donor with HPV-associated anogenital cancer. The sample was acquired from a patient who underwent chemoradiotherapy. The chain employs TRBV5-1 and TRBJ1-4; possibly TRBD1 for D (5 bases). Here the CDR3 DNA reads TGCGCCAGCAGCCCTGGCGGGGGAAGAGCTAATGAAAAACTGTTTTTT. This codes for CASSPGGGRANEKLFF. The variable domain in full, completed from reference TRBV5-1 and TRBJ1-4, reads KAGVTQTPRYLIKTRGQQVTLSCSPISGHRSVSWYQQTPGQGLQFLFEYFSETQRNKGNFPGRFSGRQFSNSRSEMNVSTLELGDSALYLCASSPGGGRANEKLFFGSGTQLSVL.